The present T cell receptor beta chain was sequenced within a study of blood T cell repertoires in COVID-19. Study as a whole: PBMCs, B-cell-depleted T cells, or T cells provided the cDNA or gDNA that made up the material.

Clones were read by immunoSEQ multiplex PCR, and TCRdb kept only the in-frame ones, dropping some. The sample holds fewer than 300,000 clones, around 86% seen once. V gave up 4 bases and J gave up 1 base; unmatched junction bases: 8. The CDR3 runs 17 residues. Germline CDR1 is LGHNA and CDR2 is YSLEER. In this sample, this clone turned up once. The V gene is TRBV4-3, the J gene TRBJ2-5; 11 positions agree with TRBD1. The specimen sequenced was peripheral blood. The TCR sequence derives from a woman in her sixties with active or convalescent COVID-19. Here the CDR3 DNA reads TGCGCCAGCAGCCGGGGGTCCGGGACAGGGGGCCAAGAGACCCAGTACTTC. It translates to CASSRGSGTGGQETQYF.